Below are 21 T cell receptor beta chains sequenced from a single sample in a study of blood T cell repertoires in COVID-19. The data were produced by immunoSEQ multiplex PCR, yet TCRdb's version contains in-frame clones alone and is incomplete. The table lists 180,000 or so clones, 82% of them singletons, with over 7.5% in the top ten. The specimen sequenced was peripheral blood. These receptors came from a woman aged 70-85 years with acute or convalescent COVID-19.

The V call is TRBV7-2, the J call TRBJ2-3, with TRBD2 identical over 7 bases. Germline V gene data show CDR1 as SGHTA and CDR2 as FQGNSA. The CDR3 runs to 17 residues. Trimming removed 4 bases from V and 4 bases from J; junction bases left unmatched: 14. CDR3: CASSSTFAGENADTQYF. The CDR3 region has the DNA TGTGCCAGCAGCTCTACTTTTGCGGGAGAGAACGCAGATACGCAGTATTTT. Complete variable domain (other parts from reference TRBV7-2 and TRBJ2-3): GAGVSQSPSNKVTEKGKDVELRCDPISGHTALYWYRQSLGQGLEFLIYFQGNSAPDKSGLPSDRFSAERTGGSVSTLTIQRTQQEDSAVYLCASSSTFAGENADTQYFGPGTRLTVL.

This clone was seen only once. This sequence joins TRBV27 and TRBJ2-1; a weak D match, TRBD2 (5 bases). This CDR3 is 15 amino acids long. CDR1 and CDR2 (germline): MNHEY, SMNVEV (reference sequence). The germline V and J ends were trimmed by 6 bases and 3 bases, with 15 bases remaining between them. The CDR3 sequence: CASRNDGLGYNEQFF. The CDR3 nucleotides read TGTGCCAGCAGGAACGACGGACTTGGCTACAATGAGCAGTTCTTC.

The chain uses TRBV27 and TRBJ1-1; unclear D gene. Germline V gene sequence: CDR1 MNHEY, CDR2 SMNVEV (reference sequence). The CDR3 sequence is 14 residues long. The V end lost 5 bases, the J end lost 1 base, and 11 bases lay between the germline ends. The DNA for the CDR3 is TGTGCCAGCAGTATTATCGGAGAGAACACTGAAGCTTTCTTT. Amino acid sequence: CASSIIGENTEAFF.

The chain couples TRBV2 to TRBJ2-2, with 10 bases lining up with TRBD1. Unmatched junction bases numbered 3, after V lost 6 bases and J lost 2 bases. The length of the CDR3 is 15 residues. Germline CDR1 is SNHLY and CDR2 is FYNNEI. The CDR3 DNA reads as TGTGCCAGCAGAGGGGACAGGGGAAACACCGGGGAGCTGTTTTTT. It is translated as CASRGDRGNTGELFF.

The rearrangement joins TRBV20-1 to TRBJ1-2; the D gene is possibly TRBD1 (5 bases). Germline CDR1 is DFQATT and CDR2 is SNEGSKA (reference sequence). Trimming stripped 3 bases from V and 5 bases from J, with 16 bases between. The CDR3 is made up of 14 amino acids. In nucleotides, the CDR3 is TGCAGTGCTAGTAACGACAGCCCGTTGTATGGCTACACCTTC. It yields the protein CSASNDSPLYGYTF.

The rearrangement links TRBV27 to TRBJ2-7, with 10 bases aligning to TRBD2. Germline CDR1 MNHEY, CDR2 SMNVEV (reference sequence). V lost 5 bases and J lost 7; bases outside the gene matches: 14. The CDR3 is made up of 16 amino acids. DNA of the CDR3: TGTGCCAGCAGTCCCTTGGGGAGCGGGAGGGGTAGTGAGCAGTACTTC. Residues: CASSPLGSGRGSEQYF.

The chain employs TRBV5-6 and TRBJ2-5; D is ambiguous. V gave up 0 bases and J gave up 5 bases, with 11 bases separating them. Germline V gene data show CDR1 as SGHDT and CDR2 as YYEEEE. CDR3 length equals 14 residues. CDR3 residues: CASSLVLGAETQYF. The CDR3 DNA is TGTGCCAGCAGCTTGGTTCTAGGCGCGGAGACCCAGTACTTC.

This chain uses TRBV5-8 with TRBJ1-5; D gene ambiguous. Germline V CDR1 and CDR2: SGHTS, YDEGEE. The CDR3 is 13 residues long. V was shortened by 4 bases and J by 3 bases, with 8 bases between the two germline ends. The CDR3 is CASSRGYNQPQHF. The CDR3 nucleotides read TGTGCCAGCAGCCGGGGTTACAATCAGCCCCAGCATTTT.

The chain joins TRBV6-6 to TRBJ1-6, with D hard to call. Germline CDR1 and CDR2: MNHNY and SVGAGI (reference sequence). The CDR3 consists of 16 residues. V lost 6 bases to trimming and J lost 0 bases, with 12 bases between them. The CDR3 DNA is TGTGCCAGCAGGAGCCCACGGAGCTCCTATAATTCACCCCTCCACTTT. Protein sequence: CASRSPRSSYNSPLHF.

The CDR3 coding sequence is TGTGCCAGCAGCTCATACCCCACAGGGGGGAGCACAGATACGCAGTATTTT. Its protein product is CASSSYPTGGSTDTQYF. The V and J genes are TRBV7-2 and TRBJ2-3; 8 bases map to TRBD1. Per the germline V gene, CDR1 is SGHTA and CDR2 is FQGNSA. J gave up 0 bases and V 4 bases, and 9 bases lay outside the gene matches. The CDR3 contains 17 residues.

This clone has only a few counts. The V call is TRBV6-1, the J call TRBJ2-3, with D maybe TRBD1 (5 bases). The germline V gene encodes CDR1 MNHNS and CDR2 SASEGT. The CDR3 is 14 residues long. Trimming removed 3 bases from V and 2 bases from J, with 9 bases in between. CDR3 sequence reads: CASSEQGNTDTQYF. CDR3 sequence (DNA): TGTGCCAGCAGTGAGCAGGGAAACACAGATACGCAGTATTTT.

The V call is TRBV30, the J call TRBJ1-4; TRBD1 aligns across 8 bases. V gave up 0 bases and J gave up 8 bases; unmatched junction bases: 8. Germline V lookup: CDR1 GTSNPN, CDR2 SVGIG (reference sequence). This CDR3 has 15 amino acids. For the CDR3, the DNA is TGTGCCTGGAGTGTACTCAGGGGGCAGGGGGAAAAACTGTTTTTT. Encoded protein: CAWSVLRGQGEKLFF.

V gene TRBV5-1 combines with J gene TRBJ1-2; D is unclear. The CDR3 extends over 13 amino acids. Per germline, CDR1 SGHRS and CDR2 YFSETQ. V was clipped by 0 bases and J by 8 bases, with 11 bases between them. The CDR3 DNA reads TGCGCCAGCAGCTTGGCCGGAGGACGAGGCTACACCTTC. This encodes CASSLAGGRGYTF.

The chain has TRBV28 and TRBJ1-1, with 7 bases fitting TRBD1. The CDR3 is 13 amino acids. V lost 6 bases and J lost 2; bases outside the gene matches: 3. Germline V gene lookup returns CDR1 MDHEN and CDR2 SYDVKM. This CDR3 is CASSVGGNTEAFF. Here the CDR3 DNA reads TGTGCCAGCAGCGTAGGGGGCAACACTGAAGCTTTCTTT.

The genes are TRBV4-1 and TRBJ1-2; 9 nucleotides align to TRBD1. The CDR3 is made up of 15 amino acids. Per the germline V gene, CDR1 is MGHRA and CDR2 is YSYEKL. Trimming took 1 base from V and 7 from J; bases not matched to a gene: 7. As DNA, the CDR3 is TGCGCCAGCAGCCAAGTAACAGGGGGCCGAGTTGGCTACACCTTC. Amino acids: CASSQVTGGRVGYTF.

This chain uses TRBV7-2 with TRBJ2-3; 14 bases line up with TRBD2. J was trimmed by 2 bases and V by 2 bases; bases with no gene match: 3. From germline, CDR1 is SGHTA and CDR2 FQGNSA. The CDR3 length is 17 residues. The CDR3 here is CASSLKGLAGVTDTQYF. The CDR3 DNA reads TGTGCCAGCAGCTTAAAGGGACTAGCGGGGGTCACAGATACGCAGTATTTT.

CDR3 region: CASIGGGGKGQFYEQYF. The CDR3 DNA is TGCGCCAGCATTGGAGGAGGAGGGAAGGGACAGTTCTACGAGCAGTACTTC. The chain carries TRBV10-2 and TRBJ2-7; D is possibly TRBD1 (7 bases). Trimming took off 7 bases at V and 3 bases at J, with 25 bases between the two ends. CDR3 length: 17 residues. Germline V lookup: CDR1 WSHSY, CDR2 SAAADI.

The rearrangement links TRBV19 to TRBJ1-4; 7 positions match TRBD1. The CDR3 is 16 amino acids. The junction had 8 bases not matched to a gene; V was cut back by 1 base and J by 6 bases. Germline V CDR1 and CDR2: LNHDA, SQIVND (reference sequence). CDR3 nucleotide sequence: TGTGCCAGTAGTATAGGGACAGGCCTGTCCGATGAAAAACTGTTTTTT. This translates into CASSIGTGLSDEKLFF.

This sequence joins TRBV3-1 (or the pseudogene TRBV3-2) and TRBJ2-3; a weak D match, TRBD2 (5 bases). CDR3 length equals 19 residues. V lost 0 bases and J lost 0, with 19 bases in between. Germline V gene lookup returns CDR1 LGHDT and CDR2 YNNKEL (reference sequence). Written as DNA, the CDR3 is TGTGCCAGCAGCCAAGATCCTCGGACTGGGAACGATAGCACAGATACGCAGTATTTT. Translated: CASSQDPRTGNDSTDTQYF.

V usage is TRBV19 and J usage is TRBJ1-2; TRBD1 is a possible D gene (6 bases). The ends were cut back, 2 bases at V and 2 bases at J, with 6 bases in the middle. Germline CDR1 and CDR2: LNHDA and SQIVND (reference sequence). This CDR3 has 13 amino acids. The CDR3 bases are TGTGCCAGTAGTATAACAGGGAACTATGGCTACACCTTC. Translated: CASSITGNYGYTF.

In DNA, the CDR3 is TGCGCCAGCAGCCCCCCAGATTCTGGGGCCAACGTCCTGACTTTC. Protein sequence: CASSPPDSGANVLTF. The chain links TRBV5-1 to TRBJ2-6, with D unclear. The CDR3 runs to 15 residues. The V and J ends lost 4 bases and 1 base respectively, with 9 bases between them. Per the germline V gene, CDR1 is SGHRS and CDR2 is YFSETQ.